This T cell receptor beta chain came from a study of blood T cell repertoires in COVID-19. Turning to the study itself: Sample material is recorded as cDNA or gDNA derived from T cells, B-cell-depleted T cells, or PBMCs.

Trimming took off 5 bases at V and 4 bases at J, with 16 bases between the two ends. In germline, CDR1 is MDHEN, CDR2 SYDVKM. CDR3 length: 15 residues. Original processing notes: Reference gene primers were amplified, and this amplification served to estimate nucleated cell counts. Profiling relied on immunoSEQ multiplex PCR, and the TCRdb table lists in-frame clones only, not all of them. For V, J and clone size, that table is used; D and trimming come from the DNA. The repertoire includes under 70,000 clones, 80% to 90% of them detected once, and roughly 6.5% sits in the top ten. This chain links TRBV28 with TRBJ2-3, with unresolved D. This TCR was sampled from a woman aged 55-70 years with COVID-19, enrolled during active disease. Sequences were obtained from peripheral blood. The CDR3 coding sequence is TGTGCCAGCAGTACCCGCTTTCAGCGCCCAGATACGCAGTATTTT. Amino acids: CASSTRFQRPDTQYF.